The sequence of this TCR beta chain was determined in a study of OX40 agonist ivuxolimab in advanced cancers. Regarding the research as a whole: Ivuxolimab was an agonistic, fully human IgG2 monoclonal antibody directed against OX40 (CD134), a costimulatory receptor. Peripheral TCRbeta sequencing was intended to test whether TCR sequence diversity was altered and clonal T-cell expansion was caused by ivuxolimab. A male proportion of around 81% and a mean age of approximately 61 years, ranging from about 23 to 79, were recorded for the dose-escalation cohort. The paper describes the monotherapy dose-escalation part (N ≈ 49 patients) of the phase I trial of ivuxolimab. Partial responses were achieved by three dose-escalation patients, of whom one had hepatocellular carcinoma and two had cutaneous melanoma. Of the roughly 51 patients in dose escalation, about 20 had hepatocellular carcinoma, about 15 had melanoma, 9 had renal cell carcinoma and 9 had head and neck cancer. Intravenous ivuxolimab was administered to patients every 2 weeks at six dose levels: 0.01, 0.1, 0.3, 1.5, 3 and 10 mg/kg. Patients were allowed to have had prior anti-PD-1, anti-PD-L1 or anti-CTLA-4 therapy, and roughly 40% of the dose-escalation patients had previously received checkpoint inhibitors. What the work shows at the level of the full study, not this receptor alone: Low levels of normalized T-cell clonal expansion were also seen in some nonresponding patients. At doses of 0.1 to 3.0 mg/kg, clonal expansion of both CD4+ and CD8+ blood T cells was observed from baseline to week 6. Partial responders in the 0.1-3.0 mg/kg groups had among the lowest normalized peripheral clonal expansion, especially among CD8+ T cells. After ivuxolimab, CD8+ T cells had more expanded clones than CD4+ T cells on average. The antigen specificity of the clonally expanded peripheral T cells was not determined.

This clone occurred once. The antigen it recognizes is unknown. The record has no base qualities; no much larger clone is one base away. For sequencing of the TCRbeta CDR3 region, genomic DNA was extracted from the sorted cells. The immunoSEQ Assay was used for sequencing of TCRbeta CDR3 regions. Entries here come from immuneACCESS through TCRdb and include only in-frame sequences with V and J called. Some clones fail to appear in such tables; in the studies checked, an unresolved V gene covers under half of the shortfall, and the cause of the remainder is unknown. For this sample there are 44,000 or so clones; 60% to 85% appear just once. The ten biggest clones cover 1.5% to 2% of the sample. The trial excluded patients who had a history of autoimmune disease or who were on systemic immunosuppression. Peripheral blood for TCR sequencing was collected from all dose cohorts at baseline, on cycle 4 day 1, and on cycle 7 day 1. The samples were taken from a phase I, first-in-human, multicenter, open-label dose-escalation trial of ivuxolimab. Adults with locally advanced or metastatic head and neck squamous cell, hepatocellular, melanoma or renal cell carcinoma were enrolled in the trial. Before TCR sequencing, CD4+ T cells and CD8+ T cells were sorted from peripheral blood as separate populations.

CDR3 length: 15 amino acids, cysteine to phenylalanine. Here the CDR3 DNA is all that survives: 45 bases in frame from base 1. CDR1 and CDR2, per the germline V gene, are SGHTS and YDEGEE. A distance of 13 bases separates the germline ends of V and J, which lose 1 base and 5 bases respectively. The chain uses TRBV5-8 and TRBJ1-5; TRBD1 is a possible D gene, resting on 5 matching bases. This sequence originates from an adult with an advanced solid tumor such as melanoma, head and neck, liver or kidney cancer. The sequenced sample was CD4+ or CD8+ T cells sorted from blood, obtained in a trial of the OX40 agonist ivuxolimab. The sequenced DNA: TGTGCCAGCAGCTTGTTTATAGGGGATTATCAGCCCCAGCATTTT. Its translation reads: CASSLFIGDYQPQHF.